Each of the 25 T cell receptor beta chains below was sequenced from the same sample in a study of shared clonotypes between healthy human individuals. Here immunoSEQ multiplex PCR was the method, and the copy in TCRdb shows in-frame clones only, minus some. The sample has 2 million to 3 million clones, roughly 93% seen once; the top ten hold roughly 0.36%. The specimen sequenced was naive CD4+ T cells from PBMCs. The sample's subset: CD45RA+ positively selected. All receptors derive from a man aged 18 to 35 in good health. Some clones in this sample may be carry-over from other donors' samples.

The rearrangement joins TRBV11-2 to TRBJ2-5, with D tentatively TRBD1 or TRBD2 (5 bases each). CDR3 size: 12 residues. Trimming removed 5 bases from V and 5 bases from J, with 9 bases in between. The germline CDR1 and CDR2 sequences are SGHAT and FQNNGV. The CDR3 loop reads CASSPGTETQYF. Written as DNA, the CDR3 is TGTGCCAGCAGCCCGGGGACGGAGACCCAGTACTTC.

The rearrangement joins TRBV1 to TRBJ1-1; the table's D gene call, TRBD1, was not cross checked with the DNA. TRBV1 has pseudogene status. This CDR3 is 15 amino acids long. CDR3 DNA sequence: TGCACCAGCAGCCAATTGGGGGCGAGATCCCCTGAAGCTTTCTTT. Protein sequence: CTSSQLGARSPEAFF.

The chain has TRBV29-1 and TRBJ2-7; 7 positions match TRBD1. After removal of 5 bases from V and 5 bases from J, the junction contained 9 bases not matched to a gene. The CDR3 is made up of 13 amino acids. Germline V gives CDR1 SQVTM, CDR2 ANQGSEA. The CDR3 here is CSVLDRTSHEQYF. CDR3 DNA sequence: TGCAGCGTTCTGGACAGGACGTCCCACGAGCAGTACTTC.

This chain connects TRBV4-1 to TRBJ2-1; D is possibly TRBD2 (6 bases). V lost 0 bases, J lost 4 bases, and 13 bases lay in between. Germline CDR1 MGHRA, CDR2 YSYEKL. The CDR3 has 16 residues. The CDR3 DNA is TGCGCCAGCAGCCAAGAACCAGCGGGTGTTTACAATGAGCAGTTCTTC. This codes for CASSQEPAGVYNEQFF.

The chain is built from TRBV5-1 and TRBJ1-4; 9 nucleotides align to TRBD1. J gave up 6 bases and V 4 bases, and 4 bases lay outside the gene matches. The germline CDR1 and CDR2 sequences are SGHRS and YFSETQ. The CDR3 has 14 amino acids. CDR3 in amino acids: CASSRRDRDEKLFF. The CDR3 DNA reads as TGCGCCAGCAGCCGTCGGGACAGGGATGAAAAACTGTTTTTT.

This chain connects TRBV30 to TRBJ2-3; the D gene is possibly TRBD1 (5 bases). Germline CDR1 reads GTSNPN; CDR2 reads SVGIG (reference sequence). The CDR3 loop spans 12 amino acids. The germline V and J ends were trimmed by 2 bases and 15 bases, with 18 bases remaining between them. CDR3 bases: TGTGCCTGGAGTCCGGACATAATGAGAGAATATTTT. Encoded protein: CAWSPDIMREYF.

This chain uses TRBV28 with TRBJ1-4; unclear D gene. There are 18 residues in the CDR3. Looked up from germline, CDR1 is MDHEN and CDR2 is SYDVKM. V was trimmed by 3 bases and J by 7 bases, leaving 24 bases between them. The chain's CDR3 is CASSLGRISPPIGEKLFF. CDR3 in DNA: TGTGCCAGCAGTTTGGGTCGGATCTCACCCCCTATTGGTGAAAAACTGTTTTTT. Full variable domain (missing parts from reference TRBV28 and TRBJ1-4): DVKVTQSSRYLVKRTGEKVFLECVQDMDHENMFWYRQDPGLGLRLIYFSYDVKMKEKGDIPEGYSVSREKKERFSLILESASTNQTSMYLCASSLGRISPPIGEKLFFGSGTQLSVL.

CDR3 nucleotide sequence: TGTGCCAGCAGCTTAGGGCTTACTAGCGACCAAGAGACCCAGTACTTC. This translates into CASSLGLTSDQETQYF. The V gene is TRBV13, the J gene TRBJ2-5; TRBD2 matches 7 bases. CDR1 is PRHDT and CDR2 is FYEKMQ in the germline V gene (reference sequence). Trimming cost V 0 bases and J 0 bases; bases outside gene matches: 4. There are 16 residues in the CDR3.

This clone was detected only once. This rearrangement joins TRBV5-1 to TRBJ2-7, with D perhaps TRBD2 (6 bases). The CDR3 has 13 amino acids. Germline V CDR1 and CDR2: SGHRS, YFSETQ. Trimming cost V 3 bases and J 3 bases, with 10 bases left between them. The CDR3 sequence is CASSSGDIYEQYF. CDR3 nucleotides: TGCGCCAGCAGCTCGGGAGATATCTACGAGCAGTACTTC.

The V and J genes are TRBV14 and TRBJ1-1; D uncertain. The CDR3 spans 13 residues. The germline gives CDR1 SGHDN, CDR2 FVKESK. V was shortened by 0 bases and J by 5 bases, with 7 bases between the two germline ends. CDR3 nucleotides: TGTGCCAGCAGCCAAGATTTGATGACTGAAGCTTTCTTT. Translated: CASSQDLMTEAFF.

CDR3 region: CASSMRDRHTEAFF. CDR3 coding DNA: TGTGCCAGTAGTATGCGGGACAGACACACTGAAGCTTTCTTT. V usage is TRBV19 and J usage is TRBJ1-1; 7 bases map to TRBD1. The V gene's germline CDR1 is LNHDA and CDR2 SQIVND (reference sequence). Trimming removed 3 bases from V and 3 bases from J; junction bases left unmatched: 4. This CDR3 is built from 14 residues.

The chain uses TRBV19 and TRBJ1-5, with 8 bases lining up with TRBD1. The V and J ends lost 10 bases and 2 bases, in that order; junction bases with no gene match: 10. The CDR3 has 15 amino acids. Germline values: CDR1 LNHDA, CDR2 SQIVND (reference sequence). The DNA for the CDR3 is TGTGCCACCCAAGGGGTGGACAGGGGCAATCAGCCCCAGCATTTT. Its translation is CATQGVDRGNQPQHF.

This rearrangement joins TRBV6-1 to TRBJ1-5, with 8 positions matching TRBD1. CDR1 MNHNS and CDR2 SASEGT come from the germline V gene. The CDR3 is made up of 13 amino acids. Germline trimming cut 2 bases from V and 15 bases from J; bases unmatched to any gene: 9. The CDR3, as DNA: TGTGCCAGCAGTGAAATCGGACAGGGCGGATCGCATTTT. It yields the protein CASSEIGQGGSHF.

This chain links TRBV18 with TRBJ2-5; the D gene is possibly TRBD2 (5 bases). The CDR3 sequence is 13 residues long. Germline CDR1 KGHSH, CDR2 LQKENI. Trimming left V 3 bases short and J 5 bases short, with 10 bases between. This CDR3 is CASSPLGMETQYF. The CDR3 nucleotides read TGTGCCAGCTCACCGCTCGGGATGGAGACCCAGTACTTC.

The V and J genes are TRBV10-3 and TRBJ1-5, with D perhaps TRBD1 (6 bases). V was cut by 11 bases and J by 3 bases, with 14 bases left in between. This CDR3 is 13 amino acids long. Germline-derived CDR1 and CDR2 are ENHRY and SYGVKD. CDR3 amino acids: CASTGAPNQPQHF. The CDR3 region has the DNA TGTGCCTCGACGGGGGCGCCCAATCAGCCCCAGCATTTT.

The rearrangement joins TRBV28 to TRBJ1-4; no clear D. Germline V gene lookup returns CDR1 MDHEN and CDR2 SYDVKM. The CDR3 has 13 amino acids. Deletions cut 5 bases from V and 4 bases from J, with 8 bases between. The CDR3 bases are TGTGCCAGCAGTAGGACCTATAATGAAAAACTGTTTTTT. Protein sequence: CASSRTYNEKLFF.

The chain is built from TRBV5-1 and TRBJ2-1; 7 nucleotides line up with TRBD1. V dropped 2 bases and J dropped 5; count of bases not matched to a gene: 7. The CDR3 runs 15 residues. The germline V gene has CDR1 SGHRS and CDR2 YFSETQ. This CDR3 reads CASSFATGRNNEQFF. DNA for the CDR3: TGCGCCAGCAGCTTTGCGACAGGGCGCAACAATGAGCAGTTCTTC.

The gene calls are TRBV2 and TRBJ2-7; maybe TRBD2 (6 bases). Germline values: CDR1 SNHLY, CDR2 FYNNEI. This CDR3 has 16 amino acids. The V end was cut by 8 bases, the J end by 2 bases, with 22 bases between. This CDR3 is CASGNIGGARPYEQYF. The CDR3 DNA sequence: TGTGCCAGCGGAAACATCGGGGGAGCCAGACCCTACGAGCAGTACTTC.

The chain couples TRBV6-1 to TRBJ2-5; possibly TRBD1 for D (7 bases). CDR3 size: 14 residues. V lost 7 bases and J 0 bases, leaving 12 bases between the germline ends. The germline V gene encodes CDR1 MNHNS and CDR2 SASEGT. CDR3 nucleotide sequence: TGTGCCAGCACAGGGGGGTGGTACCAAGAGACCCAGTACTTC. Amino acids: CASTGGWYQETQYF.

The V gene is TRBV6-6, the J gene TRBJ2-7, with D tentatively TRBD1 (5 bases). With 7 bases removed from V and 6 bases from J, the gap between germline ends came to 19 bases. Germline V gene lookup returns CDR1 MNHNY and CDR2 SVGAGI (reference sequence). The CDR3 runs 14 residues. The CDR3 here is CASNPIGDLGEQYF. The CDR3 DNA is TGTGCCAGCAACCCCATAGGGGATTTGGGCGAGCAGTACTTC.

The V and J genes are TRBV7-2 and TRBJ1-2; D is uncertain. Per germline, CDR1 SGHTA and CDR2 FQGNSA. The CDR3 loop spans 15 amino acids. Trimming shortened V by 3 bases and J by 8 bases, and 19 bases separated the two germline ends. CDR3 nucleotide sequence: TGTGCCAGCAGCTTTTTGACCCACAACGGCAACGGCTACACCTTC. It is translated as CASSFLTHNGNGYTF.

The chain uses TRBV5-1 and TRBJ1-4, with D tentatively TRBD1 (6 bases). The CDR3 runs to 14 residues. V dropped 2 bases and J dropped 7 bases, with 12 bases sitting between them. The germline V gene has CDR1 SGHRS and CDR2 YFSETQ. The CDR3 DNA is TGCGCCAGCAGCTTTGGACAGCAGGGTGAAAAACTGTTTTTT. This translates into CASSFGQQGEKLFF.

The genes are TRBV7-8 and TRBJ2-1; no definite D call. V was shortened by 5 bases and J by 10 bases, with 9 bases between the two germline ends. CDR1 and CDR2 (germline): SGHVS, FQNEAQ. CDR3 length: 11 residues. The CDR3: CASSPAREQFF. For the CDR3, the DNA is TGTGCCAGCAGCCCAGCACGGGAGCAGTTCTTC.

The chain has TRBV7-2 and TRBJ2-7, with 7 bases that match TRBD1. Germline V gene sequence: CDR1 SGHTA, CDR2 FQGNSA. V lost 1 base to trimming and J lost 3 bases; unmatched junction nucleotides: 9. CDR3 length: 16 residues. CDR3 DNA: TGTGCCAGCAGCTTAGTGCCGGGACAGCCTAACTACGAGCAGTACTTC. It encodes CASSLVPGQPNYEQYF.

V and J are TRBV5-8 and TRBJ2-3; 13 bases line up with TRBD2. Germline V gene sequence: CDR1 SGHTS, CDR2 YDEGEE. V lost 4 bases and J lost 5; bases outside the gene matches: 7. The CDR3 contains 16 residues. CDR3 in amino acids: CASSRRLAGGLDTQYF. CDR3 DNA sequence: TGTGCCAGCAGCCGAAGACTAGCGGGAGGCTTAGATACGCAGTATTTT. The full variable domain, rest sourced from reference TRBV5-8 and TRBJ2-3, is EAGVTQSPTHLIKTRGQQATLRCSPISGHTSVYWYQQALGLGLQFLLWYDEGEERNRGNFPPRFSGRQFPNYSSELNVNALELEDSALYLCASSRRLAGGLDTQYFGPGTRLTVL.